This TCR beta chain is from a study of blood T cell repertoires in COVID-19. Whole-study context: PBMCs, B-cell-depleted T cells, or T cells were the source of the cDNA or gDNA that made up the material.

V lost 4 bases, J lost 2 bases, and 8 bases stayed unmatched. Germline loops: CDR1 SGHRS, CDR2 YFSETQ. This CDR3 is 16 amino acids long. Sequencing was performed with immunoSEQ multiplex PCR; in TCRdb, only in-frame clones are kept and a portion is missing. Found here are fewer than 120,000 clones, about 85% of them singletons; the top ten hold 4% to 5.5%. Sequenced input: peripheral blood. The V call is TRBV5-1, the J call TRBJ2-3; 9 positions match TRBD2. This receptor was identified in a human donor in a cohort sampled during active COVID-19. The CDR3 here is CASSMGTSPYTDTQYF. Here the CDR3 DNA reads TGCGCCAGCAGCATGGGGACTAGCCCTTACACAGATACGCAGTATTTT.